One sample yielded the 9 T cell receptor beta chains listed below, sequenced in a study of cytomegalovirus exposure and HLA in healthy donors. PCR was performed using 60 Vbeta and 13 Jbeta primers. This table comes from immunoSEQ multiplex PCR, and its TCRdb copy is limited to in-frame clones, with some not included. The data hold 150,000 to 250,000 clones, with 82% observed a single time. The material sequenced was PBMCs. All receptors come from a boy under 10 years old in good health and CMV-seronegative.

The V and J genes are TRBV7-8 and TRBJ1-5; D not certain. Germline CDR1 is SGHVS and CDR2 is FQNEAQ. CDR3 length: 13 amino acids. V lost 1 base and J lost 5, with 6 bases in between. The CDR3 protein is CASSLVEHQPQHF. The CDR3 DNA follows: TGTGCCAGCAGCTTAGTAGAACATCAGCCCCAGCATTTT.

The chain carries TRBV15 and TRBJ1-2; 8 nucleotides agree with TRBD1. V lost 3 bases and J lost 8; bases outside the gene matches: 8. CDR1 is LNHNV and CDR2 is YYDKDF in the germline V gene (reference sequence). This CDR3 spans 14 amino acids. The DNA of the CDR3 is TGTGCCACCAGCAGTGAACAGGGGGGCTACGGCTACACCTTC. Encoded protein: CATSSEQGGYGYTF. Complete variable domain (other parts from reference TRBV15 and TRBJ1-2): DAMVIQNPRYQVTQFGKPVTLSCSQTLNHNVMYWYQQKSSQAPKLLFHYYDKDFNNEADTPDNFQSRRPNTSFCFLDIRSPGLGDTAMYLCATSSEQGGYGYTFGSGTRLTVV.

This rearrangement joins TRBV12-5 to TRBJ1-1, with D perhaps matching TRBD1 (5 bases). From germline, CDR1 is LGHNT and CDR2 FRNRAP. V was pared by 2 bases and J by 1 base, with 14 bases between. CDR3 length equals 16 residues. CDR3 amino acids: CASGLSMGTGNTEAFF. The CDR3 coding sequence is TGTGCTAGTGGTTTGTCGATGGGTACAGGGAACACTGAAGCTTTCTTT.

This chain connects TRBV5-1 to TRBJ2-1; D is perhaps TRBD2 (5 bases). Germline V gene lookup returns CDR1 SGHRS and CDR2 YFSETQ. The germline V and J ends were trimmed by 0 bases and 0 bases, with 13 bases remaining between them. This CDR3 is built from 17 residues. The CDR3 DNA sequence: TGCGCCAGCAGCTTGGATGGCGGACTCAGCTCCTACAATGAGCAGTTCTTC. Translating gives CASSLDGGLSSYNEQFF.

The chain links TRBV10-3 to TRBJ1-3, with D maybe TRBD1 (6 bases). V was pared by 7 bases and J by 8 bases, with 18 bases between. The length of the CDR3 is 14 residues. The germline V gene encodes CDR1 ENHRY and CDR2 SYGVKD. Here the CDR3 DNA reads TGTGCCATCATAGCATCTGGGGGCGAAGACACCATATATTTT. It is translated as CAIIASGGEDTIYF.

A single count supports this clone. The chain carries TRBV18 and TRBJ2-5, with D perhaps TRBD2 (5 bases). The CDR3 runs to 18 residues. CDR1 and CDR2 from the germline V gene are KGHSH and LQKENI. The germline V and J ends were trimmed by 3 bases and 1 base, with 21 bases remaining between them. CDR3 residues: CASSPNRRARLLQETQYF. In DNA, the CDR3 is TGTGCCAGCTCACCGAATCGTCGAGCTCGACTACTCCAAGAGACCCAGTACTTC.

The chain is built from TRBV6-1 and TRBJ2-7; D ambiguous. Looked up from germline, CDR1 is MNHNS and CDR2 is SASEGT. The V end was cut by 7 bases, the J end by 2 bases, with 12 bases between. CDR3 length: 13 residues. The CDR3 coding sequence is TGTGCCAGCACATCTGGGCTCCCCTACGAGCAGTACTTC. Its translation is CASTSGLPYEQYF.

This clone has only a few counts. CDR3 nucleotides: TGTGCCAGCAGTTACTCGGCGACTAGCGGGGGAGATACGCAGTATTTT. This sequence encodes CASSYSATSGGDTQYF. The rearrangement links TRBV6-6 to TRBJ2-3; 12 bases fit TRBD2. The V segment lost 0 bases and the J segment 5 bases; nucleotides outside the gene matches: 3. This CDR3 contains 16 residues. Per the germline V gene, CDR1 is MNHNY and CDR2 is SVGAGI (reference sequence).

This chain links TRBV5-1 with TRBJ2-1; possibly TRBD2 for D (5 bases). Germline V gives CDR1 SGHRS, CDR2 YFSETQ. The length of the CDR3 is 16 residues. V was shortened by 0 bases and J by 0 bases, with 10 bases between the two germline ends. The CDR3 coding sequence is TGCGCCAGCAGCTTGGCGGGGAGTAGCTCCTACAATGAGCAGTTCTTC. It codes for CASSLAGSSSYNEQFF.